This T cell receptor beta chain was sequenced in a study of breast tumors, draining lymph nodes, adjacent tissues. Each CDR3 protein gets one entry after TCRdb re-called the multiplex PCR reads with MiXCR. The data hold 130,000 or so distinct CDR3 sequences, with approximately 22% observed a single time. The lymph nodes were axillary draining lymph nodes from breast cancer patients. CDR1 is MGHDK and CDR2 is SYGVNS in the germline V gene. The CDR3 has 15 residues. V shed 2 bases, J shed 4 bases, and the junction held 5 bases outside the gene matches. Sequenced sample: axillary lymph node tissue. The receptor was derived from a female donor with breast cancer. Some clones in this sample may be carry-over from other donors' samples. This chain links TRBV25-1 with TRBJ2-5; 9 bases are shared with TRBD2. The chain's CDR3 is CASSEIAGAGETQYF. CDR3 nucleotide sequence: TGTGCCAGCAGTGAAATAGCGGGAGCGGGAGAGACCCAGTACTTC.